This entry concerns a single T cell receptor beta chain. It has no known antigen specificity. It has no much larger one-base neighbor in the sample; base qualities were not kept. This entry is derived from a study of blood T cells in healthy people across ages (dated by TCRdb to the mid-2010s). Looking at the study overall: Template switching captured roughly one uniquely barcoded TCR beta cDNA molecule per two T cells in model experiments. Using the same blood draw, the study looked at two additional independent replicas of 1 million unique cDNA reads for two donors, one aged 18 to 30 and the other aged 80 or older. Donors were grouped into four age groups: young (average approximately 15 years), middle-aged (roughly 40), aged (62) and long-lived (just over 80). To avoid experimental bias, donors of different ages were spread randomly across the sequencing lanes. Age-related changes in TCR beta repertoire diversity were measured in the study by deep sequencing normalized with unique cDNA molecular identifiers. Broader findings and caveats from the paper: Because profiling used bulk unsorted PBMCs, naive and antigen-experienced compartments could not be compared conclusively. Compared with the aged group, the long-lived group had more naive CD4+ T cells, fewer expanded clones and increased TCR diversity, a pattern suggesting age selection. Donor CMV infection status was unknown, potentially confounding age-related changes in expanded clonotypes. As age increased, observed TCR beta diversity per million T cells dropped in a roughly linear way, and a significant reduction was already evident by age about 40. Total diversity estimates from one million sequenced T cells were considered lower bounds and underestimates. There was a strong correlation between observed TCR beta diversity and the percentage of naive T cells measured by flow cytometry.

V was cut back by 6 bases and J by 2 bases, leaving a gap of 14 bases between them. CDR1 and CDR2 were assigned from the germline V gene as SQVTM and ANQGSEA. From the cysteine through the phenylalanine, the CDR3 covers 14 amino acids. Just CDR3 DNA is preserved here, 42 bases in frame from base 1. The roughly 39 donors, aged about 6 to 100 years, were systemically healthy Caucasian individuals from Russia. Each donor gave ten milliliters of peripheral blood, drawn into EDTA-treated Vacutainer tubes. Ficoll-Paque density-gradient centrifugation was used to isolate PBMCs, with at least 6 million obtained per sample. Total RNA, at least 6 micrograms per sample, was extracted from PBMCs with Trizol reagent. For every donor, an aliquot of PBMCs went through flow cytometry to measure the percentages of naive CD45RAhigh/CD27high T cells. Preparation of the library involved 5' RACE. Sequenced using an Illumina HiSeq 2500. A second roughly 7 to 11 cycle PCR used a sample-barcoded 5' primer and a J-beta primer mix. A template-switch 5' adaptor carrying 12 random nucleotides introduced a unique molecular identifier onto each TCR beta cDNA molecule. Each sample yielded at least 2.5 million CDR3-containing paired-end reads. All of the RNA was converted into first-strand cDNA using the Mint cDNA synthesis kit, with a TRBC-specific oligonucleotide serving as the primer. All cDNA was treated with uracil-DNA glycosylase and then went through a first 18-cycle PCR with the universal primers M1SS and BC2_uni_R. In the original analysis: Each sample was normalized by randomly selecting 1 million high-quality reads, each carrying a distinct molecular identifier. Reads sharing molecular identifiers were discarded rather than binned into consensus sequences. MiTCR, set to a Q25 quality threshold and the strictest error-elimination algorithm, was used for CDR3 identification, clonotype clustering and error correction. A nonparametric unseen species model with Euler transformation was used to estimate a lower bound on total TCR beta diversity. TCRdb's own reprocessing of the public reads used fastp at Q25 and MiXCR and kept productive beta chains. CDR3 protein sequences are deduplicated, and each keeps its most common genes and DNA. The V and J calls, along with clone size, are taken from TCRdb and not from the paper's own processing. For this sample the table gives roughly 900,000 distinct CDR3 sequences, of which 48% were detected only once. The ten top clones hold roughly 12% of the sample.

Sequencing was performed on blood. The receptor was derived from a man aged 30 to 45 in good health. In this chain, TRBV29-1 is recombined with TRBJ1-5; TRBD1 is a possible D gene, resting on 5 matching bases. The nucleotides are TGCAGCGTCCAATCCGGGACGGGCAATCAGCCCCAGCATTTT. It codes for CSVQSGTGNQPQHF.